This T cell receptor (beta chain) was identified during a study of blood T cell repertoires in COVID-19. Assay: immunoSEQ multiplex PCR; the TCRdb copy retains only in-frame clones and omits some. This repertoire shows 300,000 to 350,000 clones, roughly 86% found once; its top ten account for about 7%. Trimming removed 4 bases from V and 4 bases from J, with 7 bases in between. CDR3 size: 12 residues. The germline V gene encodes CDR1 MNHEY and CDR2 SVGAGI. Concerning this clone itself: Other DNA sequences in the sample encode the same CDR3.

The chain recombines TRBV6-5 with TRBJ1-2; maybe TRBD1 (5 bases). The specimen sequenced was peripheral blood. This TCR came from a woman aged 70-85 years with COVID-19, enrolled during active disease. DNA for the CDR3: TGTGCCAGCAGTTCGGACACCTATGGCTACACCTTC. It specifies CASSSDTYGYTF.